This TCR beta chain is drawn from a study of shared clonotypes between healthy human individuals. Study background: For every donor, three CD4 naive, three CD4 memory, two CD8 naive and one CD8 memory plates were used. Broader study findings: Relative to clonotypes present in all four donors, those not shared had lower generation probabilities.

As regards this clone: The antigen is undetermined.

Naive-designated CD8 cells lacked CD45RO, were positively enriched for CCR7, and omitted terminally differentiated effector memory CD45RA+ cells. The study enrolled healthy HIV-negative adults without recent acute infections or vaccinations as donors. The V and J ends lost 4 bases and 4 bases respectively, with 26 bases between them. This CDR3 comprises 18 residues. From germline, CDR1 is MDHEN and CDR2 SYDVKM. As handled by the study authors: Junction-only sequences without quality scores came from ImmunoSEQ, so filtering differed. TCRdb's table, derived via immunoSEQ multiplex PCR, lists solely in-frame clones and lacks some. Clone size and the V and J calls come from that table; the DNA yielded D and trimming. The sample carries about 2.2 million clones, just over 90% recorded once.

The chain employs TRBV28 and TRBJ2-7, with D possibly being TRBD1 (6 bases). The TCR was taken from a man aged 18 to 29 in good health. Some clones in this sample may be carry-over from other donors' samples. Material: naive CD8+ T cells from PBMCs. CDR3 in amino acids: CASSSGGRTDEIAYEQYF. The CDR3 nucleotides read TGTGCCAGCAGTTCCGGCGGACGGACAGACGAGATCGCGTACGAGCAGTACTTC.